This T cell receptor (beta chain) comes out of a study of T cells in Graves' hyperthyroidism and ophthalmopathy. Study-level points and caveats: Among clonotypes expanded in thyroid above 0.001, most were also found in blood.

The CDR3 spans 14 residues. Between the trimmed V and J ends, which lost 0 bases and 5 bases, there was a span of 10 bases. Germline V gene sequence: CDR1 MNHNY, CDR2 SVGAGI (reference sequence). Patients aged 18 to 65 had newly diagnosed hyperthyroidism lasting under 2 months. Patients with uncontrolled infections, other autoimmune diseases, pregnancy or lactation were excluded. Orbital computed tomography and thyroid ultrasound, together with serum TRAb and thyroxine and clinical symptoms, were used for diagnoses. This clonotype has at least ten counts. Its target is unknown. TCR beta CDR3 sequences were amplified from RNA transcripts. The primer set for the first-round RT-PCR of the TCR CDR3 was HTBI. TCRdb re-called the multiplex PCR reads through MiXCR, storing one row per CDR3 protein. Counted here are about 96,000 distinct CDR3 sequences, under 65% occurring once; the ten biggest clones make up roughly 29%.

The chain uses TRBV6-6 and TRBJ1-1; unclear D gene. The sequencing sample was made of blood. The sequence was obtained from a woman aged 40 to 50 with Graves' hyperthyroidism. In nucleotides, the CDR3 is TGTGCCAGCAGTTACTCGATAGAAGAGACTGAAGCTTTCTTT. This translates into CASSYSIEETEAFF.